What follows are 11 T cell receptor beta chains derived from one specimen sequenced in a study of yellow fever vaccine responses in identical twins. TCRdb re-derived calls from the RT-PCR reads in MiXCR, one entry per CDR3 protein. Here the sample spans roughly 6,900 distinct CDR3 sequences, 65% to 85% being singletons. Sample: T cells from blood (PBMCs), unsorted or a sorted subset (not recorded which), taken before or after yellow fever vaccination (not recorded which). The receptors derive from a woman aged 18 to 35 who received the yellow fever vaccine.

The chain has TRBV18 and TRBJ2-1; D unclear. This CDR3 is 14 amino acids long. Germline CDR1 and CDR2: KGHSH and LQKENI. Trimming took off 0 bases at V and 5 bases at J, with 8 bases between the two ends. Written as DNA, the CDR3 is TGTGCCAGCTCACCACCTGTAAGGGACAATGAGCAGTTCTTC. This codes for CASSPPVRDNEQFF.

The chain carries TRBV15 and TRBJ2-2; D remains unclear. V dropped 2 bases and J dropped 6 bases, with 7 bases sitting between them. Germline V lookup: CDR1 LNHNV, CDR2 YYDKDF (reference sequence). The CDR3 totals 13 residues. The CDR3 region has the DNA TGTGCCACCAGCAGAACAAGTTCCGGGGAGCTGTTTTTT. This encodes CATSRTSSGELFF.

V and J are TRBV15 and TRBJ2-3, with TRBD2 matching 14 bases. V lost 3 bases to trimming and J lost 4 bases; unmatched junction nucleotides: 3. From germline, CDR1 is LNHNV and CDR2 YYDKDF (reference sequence). The CDR3 contains 16 residues. The CDR3 bases are TGTGCCACCAGCAGCTCGGGACTAGCGGGGGCAGATACGCAGTATTTT. It translates to CATSSSGLAGADTQYF.

The chain employs TRBV11-2 and TRBJ2-7; 7 positions match TRBD1. Germline values: CDR1 SGHAT, CDR2 FQNNGV. The CDR3 has 12 amino acids. Germline trimming cut 8 bases from V and 4 bases from J; bases unmatched to any gene: 5. The CDR3 bases are TGTGCCAGCGGACAGACAGGGTACGAGCAGTACTTC. It encodes CASGQTGYEQYF.

The chain employs TRBV10-2 and TRBJ1-4; 8 bases agree with TRBD1. The V segment lost 3 bases and the J segment 6 bases; nucleotides outside the gene matches: 3. CDR1 is WSHSY, CDR2 SAAADI, per germline. There are 14 residues in the CDR3. CDR3 bases: TGCGCCAGCAGTGACGGGACAGGTCATGAAAAACTGTTTTTT. As protein: CASSDGTGHEKLFF.

This clonotype was picked up a small number of times. This may come from a read error, since a much larger clone is one base off. CDR3 sequence reads: CASSRGGGSYEQYF. As DNA, the CDR3 is TGTGCCAGCAGCCGGGGCGGGGGATCCTACGAGCAGTACTTC. The chain combines TRBV2 with TRBJ2-7, with 7 bases that match TRBD2. The CDR3 extends over 14 amino acids. V was pared by 6 bases and J by 1 base, with 6 bases of the junction left unmatched. Germline loops: CDR1 SNHLY, CDR2 FYNNEI.

The genes are TRBV10-1 and TRBJ2-3, with unresolved D. V lost 3 bases and J 0 bases, leaving 13 bases between the germline ends. Germline assignment: CDR1 WNHNN and CDR2 SYGVQD (reference sequence). CDR3 size: 16 residues. CDR3 bases: TGCGCCAGCAGTGATCGACAATCCTCTAGCACAGATACGCAGTATTTT. The encoded protein is CASSDRQSSSTDTQYF.

This chain uses TRBV19 with TRBJ1-5; a weak D match, TRBD1 (5 bases). The germline V gene encodes CDR1 LNHDA and CDR2 SQIVND (reference sequence). V lost 3 bases, J lost 7 bases, and 22 bases lay in between. The CDR3 has 17 amino acids. The CDR3 region has the DNA TGTGCCAGTAGTATCGCGCCATCCGAGGGGTCTAAGCAGCCCCAGCATTTT. Translating it yields CASSIAPSEGSKQPQHF.

The chain couples TRBV5-6 to TRBJ1-1; the D is unclear. The germline gives CDR1 SGHDT, CDR2 YYEEEE. V was clipped by 2 bases and J by 4 bases, with 6 bases between them. The CDR3 is made up of 12 amino acids. This CDR3 reads CASSFGFTEAFF. The CDR3 region has the DNA TGTGCCAGCAGCTTTGGGTTCACTGAAGCTTTCTTT.

This clonotype appeared a single time. The chain carries TRBV7-3 and TRBJ2-3; D perhaps matches TRBD2 (6 bases). CDR1 and CDR2 (germline): SGHTA, FQGTGA. The CDR3 covers 14 residues. Trimming left V 3 bases short and J 1 base short, with 8 bases between. The CDR3: CASSFGGGTDTQYF. The CDR3 DNA follows: TGTGCCAGCAGCTTCGGGGGTGGCACAGATACGCAGTATTTT.

The chain carries TRBV28 and TRBJ2-7; D may be TRBD1 (5 bases). V lost 3 bases and J lost 5, with 8 bases in between. The CDR3 sequence is 12 residues long. The germline V gene encodes CDR1 MDHEN and CDR2 SYDVKM. The CDR3, as DNA: TGTGCCAGCAGTTTCGCAGGGCACGAGCAGTACTTC. Translation gives CASSFAGHEQYF.